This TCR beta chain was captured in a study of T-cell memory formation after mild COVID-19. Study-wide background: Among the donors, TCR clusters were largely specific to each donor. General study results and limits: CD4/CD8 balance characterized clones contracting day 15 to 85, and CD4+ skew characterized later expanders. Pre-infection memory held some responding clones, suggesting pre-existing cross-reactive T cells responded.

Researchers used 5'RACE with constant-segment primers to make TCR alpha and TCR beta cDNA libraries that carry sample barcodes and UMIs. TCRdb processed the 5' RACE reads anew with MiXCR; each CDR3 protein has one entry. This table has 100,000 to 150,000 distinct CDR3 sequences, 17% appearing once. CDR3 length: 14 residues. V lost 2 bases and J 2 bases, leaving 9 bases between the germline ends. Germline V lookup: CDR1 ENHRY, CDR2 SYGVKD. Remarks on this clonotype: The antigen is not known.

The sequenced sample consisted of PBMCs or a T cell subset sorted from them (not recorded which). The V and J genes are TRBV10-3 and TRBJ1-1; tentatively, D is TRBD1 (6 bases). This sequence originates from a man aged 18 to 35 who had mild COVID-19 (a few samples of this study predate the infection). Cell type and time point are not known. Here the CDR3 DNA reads TGTGCCATCAGTGAGAGGACAGCTAACACTGAAGCTTTCTTT. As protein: CAISERTANTEAFF.